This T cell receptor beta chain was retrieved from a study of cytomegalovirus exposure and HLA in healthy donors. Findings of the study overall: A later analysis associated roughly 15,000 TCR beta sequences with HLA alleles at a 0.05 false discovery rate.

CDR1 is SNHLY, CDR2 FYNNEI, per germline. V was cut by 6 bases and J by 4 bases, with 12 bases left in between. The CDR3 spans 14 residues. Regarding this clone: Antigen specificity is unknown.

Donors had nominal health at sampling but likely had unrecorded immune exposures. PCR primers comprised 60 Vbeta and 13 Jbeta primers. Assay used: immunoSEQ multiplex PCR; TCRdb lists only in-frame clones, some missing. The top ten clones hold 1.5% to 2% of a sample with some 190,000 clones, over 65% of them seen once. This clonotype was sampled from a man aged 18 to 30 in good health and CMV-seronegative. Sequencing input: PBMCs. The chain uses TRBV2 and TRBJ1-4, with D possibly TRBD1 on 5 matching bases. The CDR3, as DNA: TGTGCCAGCAGACCCGACAGTAGTAATGAAAAACTGTTTTTT. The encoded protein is CASRPDSSNEKLFF.